Given below is one T cell receptor beta chain in context. Its antigen is not known. This record comes from a study of shared clonotypes between healthy human individuals. Study at large: Donors had three CD4 naive, three CD4 memory, two CD8 naive and one CD8 memory plate apiece.

Overall study results and limits: Generation probability values for non-shared clonotypes were lower than those for clonotypes shared by all four donors. It was observed that 4% to 6% of naive CD4 clonotypes were shared across a few donors.

Profiled with immunoSEQ multiplex PCR; TCRdb holds only in-frame clones, not every one. The table has under 2,500,000 clones, about 94% seen once; the top ten hold around 0.13%. The CDR3 spans 15 residues. Trimming took 5 bases from V and 8 from J, leaving 21 bases between them. From germline, CDR1 is SEHNR and CDR2 FQNEAQ (reference sequence). The specimen was naive CD4+ T cells sorted from blood. Sample subset: CD45RA+ positively selected. The V call is TRBV7-9, the J call TRBJ1-2; a possible D gene is TRBD1 (6 bases). The clonotype comes from a man aged 18 to 35 in good health. The CDR3 is CASSPRGPGAEGYTF. The CDR3 bases are TGTGCCAGCAGCCCAAGGGGCCCAGGGGCTGAGGGCTACACCTTC.